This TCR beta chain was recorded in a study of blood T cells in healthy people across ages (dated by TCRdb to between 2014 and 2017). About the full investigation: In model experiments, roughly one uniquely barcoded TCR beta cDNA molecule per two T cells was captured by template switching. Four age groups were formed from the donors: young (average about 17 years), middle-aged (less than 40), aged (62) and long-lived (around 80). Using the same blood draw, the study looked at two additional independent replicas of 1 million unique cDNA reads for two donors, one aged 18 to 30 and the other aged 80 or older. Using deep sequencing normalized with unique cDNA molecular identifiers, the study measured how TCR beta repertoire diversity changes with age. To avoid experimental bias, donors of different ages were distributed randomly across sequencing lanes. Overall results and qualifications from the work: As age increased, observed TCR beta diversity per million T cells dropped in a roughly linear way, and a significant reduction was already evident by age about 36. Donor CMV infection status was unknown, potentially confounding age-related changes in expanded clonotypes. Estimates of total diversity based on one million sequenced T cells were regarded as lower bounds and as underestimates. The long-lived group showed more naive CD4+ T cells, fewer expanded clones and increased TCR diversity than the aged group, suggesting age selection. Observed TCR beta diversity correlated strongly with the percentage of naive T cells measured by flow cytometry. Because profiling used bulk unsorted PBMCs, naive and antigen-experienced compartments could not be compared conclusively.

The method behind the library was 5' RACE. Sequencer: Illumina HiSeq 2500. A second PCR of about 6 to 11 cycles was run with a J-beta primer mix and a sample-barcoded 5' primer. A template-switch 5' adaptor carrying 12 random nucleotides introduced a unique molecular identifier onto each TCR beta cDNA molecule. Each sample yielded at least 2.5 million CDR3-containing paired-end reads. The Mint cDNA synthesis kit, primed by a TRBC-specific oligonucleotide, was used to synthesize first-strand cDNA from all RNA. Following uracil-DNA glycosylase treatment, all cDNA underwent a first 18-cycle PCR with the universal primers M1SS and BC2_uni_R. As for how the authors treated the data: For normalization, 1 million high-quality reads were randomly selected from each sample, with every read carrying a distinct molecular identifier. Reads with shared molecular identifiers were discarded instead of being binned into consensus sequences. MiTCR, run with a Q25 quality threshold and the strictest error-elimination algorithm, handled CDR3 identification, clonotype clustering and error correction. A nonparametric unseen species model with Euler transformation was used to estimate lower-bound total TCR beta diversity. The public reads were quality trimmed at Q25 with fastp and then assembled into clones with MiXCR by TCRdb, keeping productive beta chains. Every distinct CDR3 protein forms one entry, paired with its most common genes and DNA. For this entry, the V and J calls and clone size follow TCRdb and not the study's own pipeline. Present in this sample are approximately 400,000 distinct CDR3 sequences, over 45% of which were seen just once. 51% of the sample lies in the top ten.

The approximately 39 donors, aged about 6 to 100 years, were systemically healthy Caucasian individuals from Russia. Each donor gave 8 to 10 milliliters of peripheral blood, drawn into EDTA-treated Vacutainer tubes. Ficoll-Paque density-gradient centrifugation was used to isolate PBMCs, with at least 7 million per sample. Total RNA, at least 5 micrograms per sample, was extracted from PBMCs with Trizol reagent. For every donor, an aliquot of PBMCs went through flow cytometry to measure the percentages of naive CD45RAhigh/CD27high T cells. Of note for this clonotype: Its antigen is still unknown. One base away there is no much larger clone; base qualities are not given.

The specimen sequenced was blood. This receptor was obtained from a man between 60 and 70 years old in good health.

The CDR3 reads as follows: CASSGDREAKNIQYF. In nucleotides, the sequence is TGTGCCAGCAGCGGCGACAGGGAGGCCAAAAACATTCAGTACTTC. The chain was built from TRBV9 and TRBJ2-4; TRBD1 fits 7 bases in the junction. CDR3 length: 15 amino acids, cysteine to phenylalanine. Only the CDR3 DNA stays, 45 bases, in frame from base 1. CDR1 SGDLS and CDR2 YYNGEE are derived from the germline V gene. Trimming removed 3 bases from V and 1 base from J; the gene matches leave 4 bases unexplained. Beyond the CDR3, the reference TRBV9 and TRBJ2-4 genes provide the residues; the full variable domain reads: DSGVTQTPKHLITATGQRVTLRCSPRSGDLSVYWYQQSLDQGLQFLIQYYNGEERAKGNILERFSAQQFPDLHSELNLSSLELGDSALYFCASSGDREAKNIQYFGAGTRLSVL.